This T cell receptor beta chain was documented in a study of PD-1 blockade in classical Hodgkin lymphoma. Study findings and constraints: Relative to healthy donors, newly diagnosed patients reportedly had lower baseline TCR diversity, which was reported as lower still in relapsed/refractory patients.

This CDR3 is 14 amino acids long. V lost 1 base and J 1 base, leaving 7 bases between the germline ends. Germline V gives CDR1 SSHAT, CDR2 FNYEAQ (reference sequence). About this clone itself: Its antigen is not known.

Each patient relapsed following autologous stem cell transplantation, and prior brentuximab vedotin exposure differed. Each best response was a complete response, a partial response or progressive disease. Using immunoSEQ multiplex PCR, the repertoire was profiled, and TCRdb retains in-frame clones only, with some absent. This table has fewer than 110,000 clones, about 89% appearing once. The chain is built from TRBV7-7 and TRBJ2-5, with D hard to call. The specimen was peripheral blood mononuclear cells (PBMCs), collected before the second cycle of nivolumab. This receptor was taken from a human donor with classical Hodgkin lymphoma. CDR3 nucleotides: TGTGCCAGCAGCTTAGGGTTGGCCCAAGAGACCCAGTACTTC. It specifies CASSLGLAQETQYF. Combining the CDR3 with reference TRBV7-7 and TRBJ2-5 gives the whole variable domain GAGVSQSPRYKVTKRGQDVTLRCDPISSHATLYWYQQALGQGPEFLTYFNYEAQPDKSGLPSDRFSAERPEGSISTLTIQRTEQRDSAMYRCASSLGLAQETQYFGPGTRLLVL.